This T cell receptor (beta chain) was observed in a study of blood T cell repertoires in COVID-19. Study as a whole: The cDNA or gDNA used as material had been derived from T cells, B-cell-depleted T cells, or PBMCs.

The CDR3 is made up of 11 amino acids. V lost 1 base to trimming and J lost 11 bases, with 6 bases between them. From germline, CDR1 is LGHDT and CDR2 YNNKEL (reference sequence). Sequencing was performed with immunoSEQ multiplex PCR; in TCRdb, only in-frame clones are kept and a portion is missing. This table holds under 450,000 clones, about 89% found once. Material: PBMCs or T cells enriched from blood (not recorded which). This receptor was identified in a woman aged 40-49 years who had been exposed to COVID-19. The genes are TRBV3-1 (or the pseudogene TRBV3-2) and TRBJ2-1; TRBD2 is a possible D gene (6 bases). The CDR3 loop is CASSQGGKQFF. CDR3 sequence (DNA): TGTGCCAGCAGCCAAGGCGGGAAGCAGTTCTTC.